A selection of T cell receptor beta chains follows, all from one sample in a study of cytomegalovirus exposure and HLA in healthy donors. TCRdb's copy holds only in-frame clones and misses some; the assay was immunoSEQ multiplex PCR. The repertoire holds under 150,000 clones, 80% to 90% seen once, with approximately 10% in the top ten. Sequenced material: PBMCs. These receptor sequences come from a male donor in good health and CMV-seropositive. Each CDR3 is given with its conserved first and last residue. D genes are given only for firm matches. The size of a clone is reported for some rows only, either as once, few or many, or as a class for expanded clones.

j_gene: TRBJ1-1
v_gene: TRBV5-6
abundance: .
d_gene: .
CDR3nt: TGTGCCAGCAGCTTAATAAACAGGGACACTGAAGCTTTCTTT
CDR3aa: CASSLINRDTEAFF

j_gene: TRBJ2-3
v_gene: TRBV19
abundance: .
d_gene: TRBD2
CDR3nt: TGTGCCAGTACCCTAGCGGGAATAACAGATACGCAGTATTTT
CDR3aa: CASTLAGITDTQYF

j_gene: TRBJ1-1
v_gene: TRBV9
abundance: .
d_gene: .
CDR3nt: TGTGCCAGCAGCGTAGACGGGAGGAGTACTGAAGCTTTCTTT
CDR3aa: CASSVDGRSTEAFF

j_gene: TRBJ2-1
v_gene: TRBV9
abundance: .
d_gene: .
CDR3nt: TGTGCCAGCAGCGTAGTGTCTGCCTACAATGAGCAGTTCTTC
CDR3aa: CASSVVSAYNEQFF

j_gene: TRBJ2-7
v_gene: TRBV28
abundance: .
d_gene: TRBD1
CDR3nt: TGTGCCAGCAGGCCCGACAGGGAGATCTCCTACGAGCAGTACTTC
CDR3aa: CASRPDREISYEQYF

j_gene: TRBJ1-1
v_gene: TRBV6-5
abundance: .
d_gene: .
CDR3nt: TGTGCCAGCAGTCAGGGGACTGAAGCTTTCTTT
CDR3aa: CASSQGTEAFF

j_gene: TRBJ2-7
v_gene: TRBV4-3
abundance: .
d_gene: .
CDR3nt: TGCGCCAGCAGCCGACCGACTCGGAAGAACTACGAGCAGTACTTC
CDR3aa: CASSRPTRKNYEQYF

j_gene: TRBJ2-3
v_gene: TRBV6-5
abundance: .
d_gene: .
CDR3nt: TGTGCCAGCAGGCCGAGGGCGCGGAGCACAGATACGCAGTATTTT
CDR3aa: CASRPRARSTDTQYF

j_gene: TRBJ1-2
v_gene: TRBV19
abundance: .
d_gene: TRBD1
CDR3nt: TGTGCCAGTAGTGTCGACAGGGGAAACTATGGCTACACCTTC
CDR3aa: CASSVDRGNYGYTF

j_gene: TRBJ2-7
v_gene: TRBV30
abundance: .
d_gene: .
CDR3nt: TGTGCCTGGGTGGGGCGGGACGTCCTCCCCTACGAGCAGTACTTC
CDR3aa: CAWVGRDVLPYEQYF

j_gene: TRBJ2-1
v_gene: TRBV6-5
abundance: once
d_gene: TRBD2
CDR3nt: TGTGCCAGCAGTTACCTCCCGGCGGGGGAGTACAATGAGCAGTTCTTC
CDR3aa: CASSYLPAGEYNEQFF

j_gene: TRBJ2-1
v_gene: TRBV7-2
abundance: .
d_gene: TRBD2
CDR3nt: TGTGCCAGCAGCTTAGCTGCTAGCGGGAGGACTAATGAGCAGTTCTTC
CDR3aa: CASSLAASGRTNEQFF

j_gene: TRBJ2-3
v_gene: TRBV11-2
abundance: .
d_gene: .
CDR3nt: TGTGCCAGCAGCTCCCACACAGATACGCAGTATTTT
CDR3aa: CASSSHTDTQYF

j_gene: TRBJ2-2
v_gene: TRBV2
abundance: .
d_gene: .
CDR3nt: TGTGCCAGCAGTGAATTTTCACGAGACACCGGGGAGCTGTTTTTT
CDR3aa: CASSEFSRDTGELFF

j_gene: TRBJ2-1
v_gene: TRBV7-3
abundance: once
d_gene: TRBD2
CDR3nt: TGTGCCAGCAGCTTACCTTTGGGCCGGAGCGGGAGGGAAACCTACAATGAGCAGTTCTTC
CDR3aa: CASSLPLGRSGRETYNEQFF

j_gene: TRBJ2-1
v_gene: TRBV9
abundance: .
d_gene: TRBD2
CDR3nt: TGTGCCAGCAGCGTAGGGGGAGGGAGGTCATACAATGAGCAGTTCTTC
CDR3aa: CASSVGGGRSYNEQFF

j_gene: TRBJ1-2
v_gene: TRBV7-9
abundance: .
d_gene: TRBD1
CDR3nt: TGTGCCAGCAGCTACCAGGGGGCAGGGGTTCCCTATGGCTACACCTTC
CDR3aa: CASSYQGAGVPYGYTF

j_gene: TRBJ2-5
v_gene: TRBV5-1
abundance: .
d_gene: .
CDR3nt: TGCGCCAGCAGCCTCAGCCTCGGGGCGGGGGCAGAGACCCAGTACTTC
CDR3aa: CASSLSLGAGAETQYF

j_gene: TRBJ2-3
v_gene: TRBV28
abundance: .
d_gene: .
CDR3nt: TGTGCCAGCAGTTTACCTATCCCCGACACGTACTCTAGCACAGATACGCAGTATTTT
CDR3aa: CASSLPIPDTYSSTDTQYF

j_gene: TRBJ1-1
v_gene: TRBV29-1
abundance: few
d_gene: TRBD1
CDR3nt: TGCAGCGGAAGGGGGCGAAACACTGAAGCTTTCTTT
CDR3aa: CSGRGRNTEAFF

j_gene: TRBJ1-3
v_gene: TRBV7-2
abundance: .
d_gene: .
CDR3nt: TGTGCCAGCAGCTCCTCCAGTATTGGGAGGTCTGGAAACACCATATATTTT
CDR3aa: CASSSSSIGRSGNTIYF

j_gene: TRBJ2-1
v_gene: TRBV9
abundance: once
d_gene: TRBD2
CDR3nt: TGTGCCAGCAGCGTAGGGCGGGAGGCGTATGAGCAGTTCTTC
CDR3aa: CASSVGREAYEQFF

j_gene: TRBJ2-1
v_gene: TRBV7-2
abundance: .
d_gene: TRBD2
CDR3nt: TGTGCCAGCAGCTTAGGGACTAGCGGGAGCTTCGACAATGAGCAGTTCTTC
CDR3aa: CASSLGTSGSFDNEQFF

j_gene: TRBJ1-6
v_gene: TRBV10-3
abundance: .
d_gene: .
CDR3nt: TGTGCCATCAGTGAGTCATCGTCGGGTTCATATAATTCACCCCTCCACTTT
CDR3aa: CAISESSSGSYNSPLHF

j_gene: TRBJ2-7
v_gene: TRBV7-2
abundance: .
d_gene: TRBD2
CDR3nt: TGTGCCAGCAGCACAGATAGCCCGGGACTAGGTGGCTACGAGCAGTACTTC
CDR3aa: CASSTDSPGLGGYEQYF

j_gene: TRBJ1-3
v_gene: TRBV18
abundance: .
d_gene: .
CDR3nt: TGTGCCAGCTCGAGGGGACTCTCTGGAAACACCATATATTTT
CDR3aa: CASSRGLSGNTIYF

j_gene: TRBJ1-4
v_gene: TRBV28
abundance: .
d_gene: TRBD1
CDR3nt: TGTGCCAGCAGGCTGACAGGGAAGAATGAAAAACTGTTTTTT
CDR3aa: CASRLTGKNEKLFF

j_gene: TRBJ1-2
v_gene: TRBV30
abundance: .
d_gene: TRBD1
CDR3nt: TGTGCCTGGAGTGCCCAGGACAGGGAGGGATATGGCTACACCTTC
CDR3aa: CAWSAQDREGYGYTF

j_gene: TRBJ2-7
v_gene: TRBV13
abundance: .
d_gene: TRBD2
CDR3nt: TGTGCCAGCAGCCCCGGGGGGGCACACTACGAGCAGTACTTC
CDR3aa: CASSPGGAHYEQYF

j_gene: TRBJ1-2
v_gene: TRBV9
abundance: .
d_gene: .
CDR3nt: TGTGCCAGCAGCGAAACTACAGGGTCACCAGGTAGTGGCTACACCTTC
CDR3aa: CASSETTGSPGSGYTF

j_gene: TRBJ1-2
v_gene: TRBV11-2
abundance: .
d_gene: .
CDR3nt: TGTGCCAGCAGCCCCTCCAGGGGTAACCATGGCTACACCTTC
CDR3aa: CASSPSRGNHGYTF

j_gene: TRBJ2-1
v_gene: TRBV11-2
abundance: .
d_gene: TRBD2
CDR3nt: TGTGCCAGCAGCTTCGGACTAGCTAGGGGTGAGCAGTTCTTC
CDR3aa: CASSFGLARGEQFF

j_gene: TRBJ1-6
v_gene: TRBV6-5
abundance: .
d_gene: .
CDR3nt: TGTGCCAGCAGTTACTACAGTAATTCACCCCTCCACTTT
CDR3aa: CASSYYSNSPLHF

j_gene: TRBJ2-5
v_gene: TRBV28
abundance: .
d_gene: .
CDR3nt: TGTGCCAGCAGGAGACTCATCCAGGGGGAGACCCAGTACTTC
CDR3aa: CASRRLIQGETQYF

j_gene: TRBJ2-4
v_gene: TRBV18
abundance: .
d_gene: .
CDR3nt: TGTGCCAGCTCACCACGGGGGCAGAGAAAAATAGGCGATGCCAAAAACATTCAGTACTTC
CDR3aa: CASSPRGQRKIGDAKNIQYF

j_gene: TRBJ1-4
v_gene: TRBV30
abundance: once
d_gene: TRBD1
CDR3nt: TGTGCCTGGAGTTACACCAGGGGGACGGGTGAAAAACTGTTTTTT
CDR3aa: CAWSYTRGTGEKLFF

j_gene: TRBJ2-7
v_gene: TRBV7-2
abundance: .
d_gene: TRBD2
CDR3nt: TGTGCCAGCAGCGTTGGTAGGGTTAGCGGGGCTTCTTACGAGCAGTACTTC
CDR3aa: CASSVGRVSGASYEQYF

j_gene: TRBJ1-5
v_gene: TRBV18
abundance: .
d_gene: .
CDR3nt: TGTGCCAGCTCATTGTCTAGGTCCTCCCCCCAGCATTTT
CDR3aa: CASSLSRSSPQHF

j_gene: TRBJ2-1
v_gene: TRBV30
abundance: .
d_gene: .
CDR3nt: TGTGCCTGGAGTCCCATCGAGCGGAGGTACAATGAGCAGTTCTTC
CDR3aa: CAWSPIERRYNEQFF

j_gene: TRBJ2-3
v_gene: TRBV7-3
abundance: few
d_gene: .
CDR3nt: TGTGCCAGCAGGCGGGGCGGCATGAATTCAGATACGCAGTATTTT
CDR3aa: CASRRGGMNSDTQYF

j_gene: TRBJ2-3
v_gene: TRBV5-4
abundance: few
d_gene: TRBD2
CDR3nt: TGTGCCAGCAGCTCTAGCGGGAGAACGGGAGATACGCAGTATTTT
CDR3aa: CASSSSGRTGDTQYF

j_gene: TRBJ1-1
v_gene: TRBV6-5
abundance: few
d_gene: .
CDR3nt: TGTGCCAGCAGTTACCTTCCCCAGGGGACCACTGAAGCTTTCTTT
CDR3aa: CASSYLPQGTTEAFF

j_gene: TRBJ1-2
v_gene: TRBV21-1
abundance: .
d_gene: .
CDR3nt: TGTGCCAGCAGCAATCGGGGGACAGAGAAAGGGACCTTC
CDR3aa: CASSNRGTEKGTF

j_gene: TRBJ2-1
v_gene: TRBV19
abundance: .
d_gene: .
CDR3nt: TGTGCCAGTAGTCATCCGGGTGATGAGCAGTTCTTC
CDR3aa: CASSHPGDEQFF

j_gene: TRBJ2-3
v_gene: TRBV29-1
abundance: .
d_gene: .
CDR3nt: TGCAGCGTTGAAGATTTGGCGGTGCGCACAGATACGCAGTATTTT
CDR3aa: CSVEDLAVRTDTQYF

j_gene: TRBJ2-1
v_gene: TRBV25-1
abundance: .
d_gene: TRBD2
CDR3nt: TGTGCCAGCCAGCTAGCGGGAGGGAGGAATGAGCAGTTCTTC
CDR3aa: CASQLAGGRNEQFF

j_gene: TRBJ1-2
v_gene: TRBV27
abundance: .
d_gene: TRBD1
CDR3nt: TGTGCCAGCAGTCCTAGGGACAGGTATGGCTACACCTTC
CDR3aa: CASSPRDRYGYTF

j_gene: TRBJ1-1
v_gene: TRBV11-2
abundance: .
d_gene: .
CDR3nt: TGTGCCAGCAGCCCTCGCCGGGGGGTGAACACTGAAGCTTTCTTT
CDR3aa: CASSPRRGVNTEAFF

j_gene: TRBJ2-3
v_gene: TRBV29-1
abundance: .
d_gene: TRBD2
CDR3nt: TGCAGCGTGGCGTTTGGGGGAGGGACAGATACGCAGTATTTT
CDR3aa: CSVAFGGGTDTQYF

j_gene: TRBJ2-5
v_gene: TRBV9
abundance: .
d_gene: TRBD1
CDR3nt: TGTGCCAGCAGCGTAGCCGGGACAGGGGGAGAGACCCAGTACTTC
CDR3aa: CASSVAGTGGETQYF

j_gene: TRBJ1-3
v_gene: TRBV18
abundance: .
d_gene: TRBD1
CDR3nt: TGTGCCAGCTCACCTAGTCGCGGGACAGGGGGCGCGGCGGGAAACACCATATATTTT
CDR3aa: CASSPSRGTGGAAGNTIYF

j_gene: TRBJ2-1
v_gene: TRBV18
abundance: .
d_gene: .
CDR3nt: TGTGCCAGCTCACCAACCCGAATACAGGGCTACAATGAGCAGTTCTTC
CDR3aa: CASSPTRIQGYNEQFF

j_gene: TRBJ2-7
v_gene: TRBV5-1
abundance: .
d_gene: .
CDR3nt: TGCGCCAGCAGCCTGGGGAGGACCTTGGGCAGGGGAAGCTCCTACGAGCAGTACTTC
CDR3aa: CASSLGRTLGRGSSYEQYF

j_gene: TRBJ1-6
v_gene: TRBV19
abundance: .
d_gene: TRBD1
CDR3nt: TGTGCCAGTAGTATAGGAACAGGGGGTCATTCACCCCTCCACTTT
CDR3aa: CASSIGTGGHSPLHF

j_gene: TRBJ2-1
v_gene: TRBV7-2
abundance: .
d_gene: TRBD2
CDR3nt: TGTGCCAGCAGCTTAGTGCCCCTAGCGGGAATTGAGCAGTTCTTC
CDR3aa: CASSLVPLAGIEQFF

j_gene: TRBJ1-2
v_gene: TRBV7-2
abundance: .
d_gene: .
CDR3nt: TGTGCCAGCAGCCAGACACCGAACTATGGCTACACCTTC
CDR3aa: CASSQTPNYGYTF

j_gene: TRBJ2-3
v_gene: TRBV4-2
abundance: .
d_gene: .
CDR3nt: TGTGCCAGCAGCCAAGAAGGAGGGAGAGGGGCAGATACGCAGTATTTT
CDR3aa: CASSQEGGRGADTQYF

j_gene: TRBJ2-7
v_gene: TRBV5-5
abundance: .
d_gene: TRBD2
CDR3nt: TGTGCCAGCAGCTTTGGGCTAGCGGACTACGAGCAGTACTTC
CDR3aa: CASSFGLADYEQYF